This is a list of T cell receptor beta chains from one sample in a study of shared clonotypes between healthy human individuals. TCRdb keeps only in-frame clones here, not all; method: immunoSEQ multiplex PCR. The sample has about 2 million clones, 90% to 95% seen once. The sequenced sample was naive CD4+ T cells sorted from blood. The receptors were gathered from a young man in good health. Each CDR3 is given with its conserved first and last residue. The order of the fields is CDR3 length, J gene, V gene, D gene, clone size, CDR3 DNA, CDR3 protein. D genes are given only for firm matches. Not all rows give a size; the values are once, few, many and, for expanded clones, a class.

len: 15
j_gene: TRBJ2-7
v_gene: TRBV15
d_gene: TRBD2
abundance: once
CDR3nt: TGTGCCACCAGCAGATTCCGGGGGGGCTCCTACGAGCAGTACTTC
CDR3aa: CATSRFRGGSYEQYF

len: 13
j_gene: TRBJ1-2
v_gene: TRBV4-3
d_gene: .
abundance: once
CDR3nt: TGCGCCAGCAGCTCTGGGATTCACTATGGCTACACCTTC
CDR3aa: CASSSGIHYGYTF

len: 14
j_gene: TRBJ1-6
v_gene: TRBV5-4
d_gene: .
abundance: once
CDR3nt: TGTGCCAGCAGCTTGGATCCTAGGGGTTCACCCCTCCACTTT
CDR3aa: CASSLDPRGSPLHF

len: 16
j_gene: TRBJ1-2
v_gene: TRBV7-9
d_gene: TRBD1
abundance: .
CDR3nt: TGTGCCAGCAGCTTACTTCGCCCACAGGGGGCAGGTGGCTACACCTTC
CDR3aa: CASSLLRPQGAGGYTF

len: 17
j_gene: TRBJ2-2
v_gene: TRBV18
d_gene: TRBD2
abundance: .
CDR3nt: TGTGCCAGCTCACCTCGTAGCGGGGGTGCCAACACCGGGGAGCTGTTTTTT
CDR3aa: CASSPRSGGANTGELFF

len: 15
j_gene: TRBJ2-7
v_gene: TRBV9
d_gene: .
abundance: .
CDR3nt: TGTGCCAGCAGCGTAGGTCCAGGGACCACGGACGAGCAGTACTTC
CDR3aa: CASSVGPGTTDEQYF

len: 15
j_gene: TRBJ2-1
v_gene: TRBV21-1
d_gene: .
abundance: .
CDR3nt: TGTGCCAGCAGCACTGACACGGATCTCTATAATGAGCAGTTCTTC
CDR3aa: CASSTDTDLYNEQFF

len: 15
j_gene: TRBJ2-5
v_gene: TRBV7-3
d_gene: TRBD2
abundance: .
CDR3nt: TGTGCCAGCAGCCTGGGACTAGCGGGGGAGGAGACCCAGTACTTC
CDR3aa: CASSLGLAGEETQYF

len: 14
j_gene: TRBJ1-5
v_gene: TRBV9
d_gene: .
abundance: few
CDR3nt: TGTGCCAGCAGCGTAGCGGGAGGGAACCAGCCCCAGCATTTT
CDR3aa: CASSVAGGNQPQHF

len: 15
j_gene: TRBJ1-1
v_gene: TRBV11-2
d_gene: .
abundance: .
CDR3nt: TGTGCCAGCAGCTTAGGGGAGCATCGGAACACTGAAGCTTTCTTT
CDR3aa: CASSLGEHRNTEAFF

len: 14
j_gene: TRBJ2-7
v_gene: TRBV5-6
d_gene: TRBD1
abundance: .
CDR3nt: TGTGCCAGCAGCAGAGGACAGGGGAACTACGAGCAGTACTTC
CDR3aa: CASSRGQGNYEQYF

len: 14
j_gene: TRBJ1-1
v_gene: TRBV6-1
d_gene: TRBD1
abundance: .
CDR3nt: TGTGCCAGCACCGGAATCACAGGGGGCGGGGAAGCTTTCTTT
CDR3aa: CASTGITGGGEAFF

len: 14
j_gene: TRBJ2-7
v_gene: TRBV11-1
d_gene: .
abundance: .
CDR3nt: TGTGCCAGCAGCTTAGGACCGGGGGCCTACGAGCAGTACTTC
CDR3aa: CASSLGPGAYEQYF

len: 14
j_gene: TRBJ2-7
v_gene: TRBV30
d_gene: .
abundance: .
CDR3nt: TGTGCCTGGAGTATAGATAGACTAGTAGGCGAGCAGTACTTC
CDR3aa: CAWSIDRLVGEQYF

len: 16
j_gene: TRBJ1-2
v_gene: TRBV7-2
d_gene: .
abundance: .
CDR3nt: TGTGCCAGCAGCTTTTTAGGGACCCCGGGGAGGAGTGGCTACACCTTC
CDR3aa: CASSFLGTPGRSGYTF

len: 16
j_gene: TRBJ2-7
v_gene: TRBV6-5
d_gene: TRBD2
abundance: .
CDR3nt: TGTGCCAGCAGTTACGCTAGCGGGGCCTGGTCCTACGAGCAGTACTTC
CDR3aa: CASSYASGAWSYEQYF

len: 13
j_gene: TRBJ2-5
v_gene: TRBV5-1
d_gene: .
abundance: .
CDR3nt: TGCGCCAGCAGCGTTCAGGGGTGGGAGACCCAGTACTTC
CDR3aa: CASSVQGWETQYF

len: 16
j_gene: TRBJ1-1
v_gene: TRBV18
d_gene: .
abundance: .
CDR3nt: TGTGCCAGCTCACCTAACACAGGGCCGCTTGGCACTGAAGCTTTCTTT
CDR3aa: CASSPNTGPLGTEAFF

len: 15
j_gene: TRBJ2-7
v_gene: TRBV10-1
d_gene: .
abundance: .
CDR3nt: TGCGCCAGCAGTGATAGGGTACAAATCCCCTACGAGCAGTACTTC
CDR3aa: CASSDRVQIPYEQYF

len: 16
j_gene: TRBJ1-1
v_gene: TRBV28
d_gene: .
abundance: once
CDR3nt: TGTGCCAGCAGTTTAGGGATCGGGATAGGCATAACTGAAGCTTTCTTT
CDR3aa: CASSLGIGIGITEAFF

len: 14
j_gene: TRBJ2-7
v_gene: TRBV13
d_gene: TRBD1
abundance: .
CDR3nt: TGTGCCAGCAGCCCCGGACAGGGGGCCTACGAGCAGTACTTC
CDR3aa: CASSPGQGAYEQYF

len: 11
j_gene: TRBJ1-4
v_gene: TRBV28
d_gene: .
abundance: .
CDR3nt: TGTGCCAGCAGTTTTTTGGAAAAACTGTTTTTT
CDR3aa: CASSFLEKLFF

len: 14
j_gene: TRBJ1-1
v_gene: TRBV5-4
d_gene: TRBD1
abundance: .
CDR3nt: TGTGCCAGCAGCTTCGGACAGGGGACCACTGAAGCTTTCTTT
CDR3aa: CASSFGQGTTEAFF

len: 16
j_gene: TRBJ1-6
v_gene: TRBV6-6
d_gene: TRBD1
abundance: .
CDR3nt: TGTGCCAGCACTAGGACAGGAAGCTCCTATAATTCACCCCTCCACTTT
CDR3aa: CASTRTGSSYNSPLHF

len: 15
j_gene: TRBJ1-2
v_gene: TRBV7-3
d_gene: TRBD1
abundance: .
CDR3nt: TGTGCCAGCAGCGAACAGGGGGCGACTAACTATGGCTACACCTTC
CDR3aa: CASSEQGATNYGYTF

len: 15
j_gene: TRBJ2-7
v_gene: TRBV28
d_gene: TRBD1
abundance: .
CDR3nt: TGTGCCAGCAGTTTCGGGACAGGGGGTACCTACGAGCAGTACTTC
CDR3aa: CASSFGTGGTYEQYF

len: 12
j_gene: TRBJ2-3
v_gene: TRBV6-5
d_gene: .
abundance: once
CDR3nt: TGTGCCAGCAGCCCCGCCGGAGATACGCAGTATTTT
CDR3aa: CASSPAGDTQYF

len: 16
j_gene: TRBJ2-7
v_gene: TRBV5-4
d_gene: .
abundance: .
CDR3nt: TGTGCCAGCAGCGGCGGCGGCCAGGGAAGCTCCTACGAGCAGTACTTC
CDR3aa: CASSGGGQGSSYEQYF

len: 9
j_gene: TRBJ1-2
v_gene: TRBV27
d_gene: .
abundance: few
CDR3nt: TGTGCCAGCAGTTTAGGCTACACCTTC
CDR3aa: CASSLGYTF

len: 13
j_gene: TRBJ1-2
v_gene: TRBV19
d_gene: .
abundance: .
CDR3nt: TGTGCCAGTAGTTCACCGAGTCCTGAAAGTTACACCTTC
CDR3aa: CASSSPSPESYTF

len: 13
j_gene: TRBJ2-7
v_gene: TRBV6-6
d_gene: .
abundance: once
CDR3nt: TGTGCCAGCTCGGGAGCACTCTCCTACGAGCAGTACTTC
CDR3aa: CASSGALSYEQYF

len: 16
j_gene: TRBJ2-7
v_gene: TRBV5-4
d_gene: .
abundance: .
CDR3nt: TGTGCCAGCAGCCCGGGCCCGACAGCGCCAGAGAACGAGCAGTACTTC
CDR3aa: CASSPGPTAPENEQYF

len: 14
j_gene: TRBJ2-7
v_gene: TRBV25-1
d_gene: TRBD2
abundance: .
CDR3nt: TGTGCCAGCACCTCCGGGACTAGCTTCGGCGAGCAGTACTTC
CDR3aa: CASTSGTSFGEQYF

len: 17
j_gene: TRBJ1-6
v_gene: TRBV10-2
d_gene: .
abundance: .
CDR3nt: TGCGCCAGCAGTATCCTTGACAGAAGCTCCTATAATTCACCCCTCCACTTT
CDR3aa: CASSILDRSSYNSPLHF

len: 12
j_gene: TRBJ2-1
v_gene: TRBV7-2
d_gene: .
abundance: .
CDR3nt: TGTGCCAGCAGCCCCCGGGTGGGTGAGCAGTTCTTC
CDR3aa: CASSPRVGEQFF

len: 11
j_gene: TRBJ1-2
v_gene: TRBV6-4
d_gene: .
abundance: once
CDR3nt: TGTGCCAGCAGTGGTCAAGGGGAGCCCCTCTTC
CDR3aa: CASSGQGEPLF

len: 15
j_gene: TRBJ2-5
v_gene: TRBV11-2
d_gene: .
abundance: .
CDR3nt: TGTGCCAGCAGCTCCCCTAGCGTAGTGTCGGAGACCCAGTACTTC
CDR3aa: CASSSPSVVSETQYF

len: 13
j_gene: TRBJ2-5
v_gene: TRBV6-1
d_gene: .
abundance: .
CDR3nt: TGTGCCAGCACCCCGACTCTTCAAGAGACCCAGTACTTC
CDR3aa: CASTPTLQETQYF

len: 13
j_gene: TRBJ2-7
v_gene: TRBV7-9
d_gene: .
abundance: .
CDR3nt: TGTGCCAGCAGTTACGGCAGCTCCTACGAGCAGTACTTC
CDR3aa: CASSYGSSYEQYF